The 8 T cell receptor beta chains in this list originate from one sample, sequenced in a study of shared clonotypes between healthy human individuals. Naive CD8 isolation took CD45RO-negative cells positively selected for CCR7 and excluded terminally differentiated effector memory CD45RA+ cells. Here immunoSEQ multiplex PCR was the method, and the copy in TCRdb shows in-frame clones only, minus some. The data contain nearly 600,000 clones, around 95% of them singletons. Specimen: naive CD8+ T cells sorted from blood. All receptors come from a woman aged 25 to 45 in good health.

This chain joins TRBV9 and TRBJ1-4; no firm D call. V was trimmed by 3 bases and J by 8 bases, leaving 17 bases between them. The germline gives CDR1 SGDLS, CDR2 YYNGEE. This CDR3 has 15 residues. CDR3 in DNA: TGTGCCAGCAGCGCAGGCGGTGGAGGTAGAGAAAAACTGTTTTTT. Its protein is CASSAGGGGREKLFF.

The chain couples TRBV6-5 to TRBJ2-1, with D perhaps assigned TRBD1 or TRBD2 (5 bases each). The germline V and J ends were trimmed by 6 bases and 2 bases, with 14 bases remaining between them. Germline V lookup: CDR1 MNHEY, CDR2 SVGAGI. The CDR3 has 15 amino acids. The CDR3: CASSPHQGPYNEQFF. The CDR3 DNA follows: TGTGCCAGCAGCCCCCACCAGGGACCCTACAATGAGCAGTTCTTC.

The rearrangement links TRBV10-1 to TRBJ2-1, with D tentatively TRBD1 or TRBD2 (5 bases each). V dropped 5 bases and J dropped 7 bases, with 18 bases sitting between them. CDR1 is WNHNN and CDR2 is SYGVQD in the germline V gene (reference sequence). The CDR3 spans 15 residues. CDR3 DNA: TGCGCCAGCAGTACCGGGACGCCCAAGGGGAATGAGCAGTTCTTC. Translation gives CASSTGTPKGNEQFF.

The chain combines TRBV7-9 with TRBJ2-1; D is undetermined. This CDR3 has 14 residues. Germline CDR1 SEHNR, CDR2 FQNEAQ (reference sequence). Trimming pared 4 bases from V and 7 bases from J, leaving 14 bases between. The CDR3 loop reads CASSSDQLRNEQFF. Written as DNA, the CDR3 is TGTGCCAGCAGCTCGGACCAGTTGCGGAATGAGCAGTTCTTC.

The chain is built from TRBV7-8 and TRBJ2-3, with D unclear. The CDR3 length is 17 residues. Trimming pared 4 bases from V and 0 bases from J, leaving 17 bases between. CDR1 and CDR2 from the germline V gene are SGHVS and FQNEAQ. The DNA of the CDR3 is TGTGCCAGCAGCTCACTTATCCCTACAGCTAGCACAGATACGCAGTATTTT. Its protein is CASSSLIPTASTDTQYF.

This chain connects TRBV2 to TRBJ2-7, with D possibly being TRBD1 or TRBD2 (5 bases each). CDR1 is SNHLY and CDR2 is FYNNEI in the germline V gene. The CDR3 totals 12 residues. V shed 6 bases and J shed 4 bases, with 10 bases lying between them. The CDR3 bases are TGTGCCAGCAGCTCCAGGGAGTACGAGCAGTACTTC. Translation gives CASSSREYEQYF.

The chain joins TRBV27 to TRBJ1-2; 7 positions agree with TRBD1. V lost 5 bases, J lost 2 bases, and 8 bases stayed unmatched. From germline, CDR1 is MNHEY and CDR2 SMNVEV (reference sequence). CDR3 length: 15 amino acids. CDR3 in amino acids: CASSPGTVPNYGYTF. In DNA form, the CDR3 reads TGTGCCAGCAGTCCCGGGACAGTCCCAAACTATGGCTACACCTTC.

This clone was picked up one time. The J gene is TRBJ2-7, the V gene TRBV13; TRBD2 matches 8 bases. Per the germline V gene, CDR1 is PRHDT and CDR2 is FYEKMQ (reference sequence). The junction had 3 bases not matched to a gene; V was cut back by 5 bases and J by 0 bases. The CDR3 is 14 amino acids. The CDR3 loop reads CASSTGLVSYEQYF. For the CDR3, the DNA is TGTGCCAGCAGCACGGGACTAGTCTCCTACGAGCAGTACTTC.